Listed below are T cell receptor beta chains from one sample, sequenced in a study of blood T cell repertoires in COVID-19. Here immunoSEQ multiplex PCR was the method, and the copy in TCRdb shows in-frame clones only, minus some. Of hundreds of thousands of clones listed, around nine tenths are singletons. The sequencing sample was made of peripheral blood. These receptors all stem from a woman between 18 and 30 years old who had recovered from COVID-19. Each CDR3 is given with its conserved first and last residue. The D gene is left open where the match is weak. Expanded clones are given a class, and other clones once, few, many or no size at all.

d_call	v_call	clone_size	j_call	cdr3_nt	cdr3_aa
.	TRBV7-2	.	TRBJ2-1	TGTGCCACCACCTCCGGACTACCGGGGATGGGTGAGCAGTTCTTC	CATTSGLPGMGEQFF
.	TRBV4-3	.	TRBJ1-1	TGCGCCAGCAGCCGGCTGGGGGGAACAGCGACTGAAGCTTTCTTT	CASSRLGGTATEAFF
.	TRBV12-3/TRBV12-4	.	TRBJ2-3	TGTGCCAGCAGTTTGGTAGAGGCAGATACGCAGTATTTT	CASSLVEADTQYF
.	TRBV11-3	.	TRBJ2-1	TGTGCCAGCAGCTTAGAAACAGTCAATGAGCAGTTCTTC	CASSLETVNEQFF
.	TRBV18	once	TRBJ1-1	TGTGCCAGCTCACCACCACTAGCCCCGAACACTGAAGCTTTCTTT	CASSPPLAPNTEAFF
TRBD2	TRBV30	.	TRBJ2-1	TGTGCTGGAGTAGCGGGATACAATGAGCAGTTCTTC	CAGVAGYNEQFF
.	TRBV24-1	.	TRBJ2-3	TGTGCCACCAGTGATTTCAGACACCTCACAGATACGCAGTATTTT	CATSDFRHLTDTQYF
.	TRBV4-1	.	TRBJ1-5	TGCGCCAGCAGCAACAACGGGGGGAACATAAATCAGCCCCAGCATTTT	CASSNNGGNINQPQHF
TRBD1	TRBV20-1	.	TRBJ1-1	TGCAGTGCTACGGGGACAGCTGAAGCTTTCTTT	CSATGTAEAFF
TRBD2	TRBV19	.	TRBJ2-1	TGTGCCAGTAGTATAGGGGGACTAGCGTCGGAGCAGTTCTTC	CASSIGGLASEQFF
TRBD2	TRBV11-2	.	TRBJ2-2	TGTGCCAGCAGCTTAGCGGGAGGCCGCACCGGGGAGCTGTTTTTT	CASSLAGGRTGELFF
.	TRBV4-1	.	TRBJ2-5	TGCGCCAGCAGCCAAGAGCTAGTGTCTGAGACCCAGTACTTC	CASSQELVSETQYF
.	TRBV14	.	TRBJ2-5	TGTGCCAGCAGACGAGGTTTTCGGGAGTCAGAGACCCAGTACTTC	CASRRGFRESETQYF
.	TRBV5-4	.	TRBJ1-2	TGTGCCAGCAGCGCCGCCTCGGGGTGGGACTATGGCTACACCTTC	CASSAASGWDYGYTF
.	TRBV4-1	.	TRBJ1-1	TGCGCCAGCAGCCAAGATTGGGGCAGCTATGGCGCTGAAGCTTTCTTT	CASSQDWGSYGAEAFF
TRBD1	TRBV29-1	many	TRBJ1-2	TGCAGCGCCGATCAGGGGGGCTATGGCTACACCTTC	CSADQGGYGYTF
.	TRBV12-3/TRBV12-4	.	TRBJ1-1	TGTGCCAGCGGCGCGAGGGCCACTGAAGCTTTCTTT	CASGARATEAFF
.	TRBV5-6	.	TRBJ1-4	TGTGCCAGCAGCTCTTTTGTTGGGCGCCGGGAAAAACTGTTTTTT	CASSSFVGRREKLFF
TRBD1	TRBV29-1	.	TRBJ1-6	TGCAGCGTCGCGTGGGGACAGGGAGATTCACCCCTCCACTTT	CSVAWGQGDSPLHF
TRBD1	TRBV30	.	TRBJ1-5	TGTGCCTGGAACCCAGACAGGGGTCAGCCCCAGCATTTT	CAWNPDRGQPQHF
.	TRBV12-3/TRBV12-4	.	TRBJ1-2	TGTGCCAGCAGTTTGGCACAGGAAAATGGCTACACCTTC	CASSLAQENGYTF
TRBD1	TRBV7-2	.	TRBJ1-2	TGTGCCAGCAGCACAGGGGACAGCTATAACTATGGCTACACCTTC	CASSTGDSYNYGYTF
.	TRBV24-1	once	TRBJ1-2	TGTGCCACCAGTGACCGTAGACAAGAGGGTGGCTACACCTTC	CATSDRRQEGGYTF
TRBD1	TRBV11-3	.	TRBJ2-3	TGTGCCAGCAGGGCCCGGGACAGGGGCACAGATACGCAGTATTTT	CASRARDRGTDTQYF
TRBD1	TRBV12-5	.	TRBJ1-5	TGTGCTAGTGGTCCACCACAGGGGAGCAATCAGCCCCAGCATTTT	CASGPPQGSNQPQHF
.	TRBV12-5	.	TRBJ1-1	TGTGCTAGTTTGGGGATCAGCCAGGGGCGAGCTTTCTTT	CASLGISQGRAFF
TRBD2	TRBV6-1	.	TRBJ2-3	TGTGCCAGCAGTGAAGATAAAGCGGGAGGCGGTGATACGCAGTATTTT	CASSEDKAGGGDTQYF
TRBD1	TRBV3-1/TRBV3-2	.	TRBJ2-1	TGTGCCAGCAGCCATCCCCGAATGTTCAACGCCGGGACAGACCCCTACAATGAGCAGTTCTTC	CASSHPRMFNAGTDPYNEQFF
TRBD2	TRBV11-3	.	TRBJ2-3	TGTGCCAGCAGCTCAGCGGGACCTACAGATACGCAGTATTTT	CASSSAGPTDTQYF
TRBD2	TRBV7-9	once	TRBJ2-1	TGTGCCAGCAGCCCTTCAACTAGCGGGACCATATACAATGAGCAGTTCTTC	CASSPSTSGTIYNEQFF
TRBD2	TRBV18	.	TRBJ2-3	TGTGCCAGCTCACCACGTTCCCAGCGGGAGTCCAGCCATACGCAGTATTTT	CASSPRSQRESSHTQYF
TRBD1	TRBV27	once	TRBJ1-1	TGTGCCAGCAGTCTCTACAGGGGGCGCGACACTGAAGCTTTCTTT	CASSLYRGRDTEAFF
.	TRBV6-2/TRBV6-3	.	TRBJ1-6	TGTGCCAGCAGTTACTCGAGGCAGCTCTATAATTCACCCCTCCACTTT	CASSYSRQLYNSPLHF
TRBD2	TRBV2	.	TRBJ2-2	TGTGCCAGCAGGGGGAGGCGGGAGGGCCAGAACACCGGGGAGCTGTTTTTT	CASRGRREGQNTGELFF
.	TRBV24-1	.	TRBJ1-5	TGTGCCACCAGTGCCGCGTTCAATCAGCCCCAGCATTTT	CATSAAFNQPQHF
.	TRBV5-6	.	TRBJ2-2	TGTGCCAGCAGCTTGGAAATCGACAGACTTAACACCGGGGAGCTGTTTTTT	CASSLEIDRLNTGELFF
TRBD2	TRBV7-2	.	TRBJ2-1	TGTGCCAGCAGCAAGACTAGCGCGTACAATGAGCAGTTCTTC	CASSKTSAYNEQFF